A selection of T cell receptor beta chains follows, all from one sample in a study of blood T cell repertoires in COVID-19. Clones were read by immunoSEQ multiplex PCR, and TCRdb kept only the in-frame ones, dropping some. The sample has roughly 20,000 clones; just under 95% are singletons. The sequenced sample was peripheral blood. These receptor sequences come from a human donor in a cohort sampled during active COVID-19. CDR3s include the opening cysteine and the closing phenylalanine or tryptophan.

j_call v_call cdr3_aa
TRBJ2-7 TRBV27 CASSPLGPRDYEQYF
TRBJ1-3 TRBV7-2 CASSFRSIDSGNTIYF
TRBJ2-1 TRBV3-1/TRBV3-2 CASSHSTSGSVREQFF
TRBJ2-1 TRBV27 CASSFPGDEQFF
TRBJ2-7 TRBV3-1/TRBV3-2 CASSQKRTSGRAATYEQYF
TRBJ2-2 TRBV9 CASSRSSGELFF
TRBJ2-5 TRBV24-1 CATSDPTSGRETQYF
TRBJ2-7 TRBV6-5 CASNTAGSYEQYF
TRBJ2-2 TRBV25-1 CASSEWEGLNTGELFF
TRBJ2-7 TRBV2 CASSESGASSYEQYF
TRBJ2-7 TRBV12-3/TRBV12-4 CASSLRLANEQYF
TRBJ2-5 TRBV6-5 CASRGARGGEETQYF
TRBJ2-2 TRBV9 CASSRGQGTRGGELFF
TRBJ2-1 TRBV3-1/TRBV3-2 CGGGRINEQFF
TRBJ2-7 TRBV15 CATSRDRGYEQYF
TRBJ1-6 TRBV21-1 CASTPRGNLSPLHF
TRBJ1-5 TRBV29-1 CSVVETVNQPQHF
TRBJ2-6 TRBV5-1 CASSSRTGVITSGANVLTF
TRBJ1-3 TRBV6-5 CASSSMGSGGGNTIYF
TRBJ2-1 TRBV19 CASSMVGAGGRNEQFF
TRBJ2-7 TRBV19 CASSIGTPYEQYF
TRBJ2-3 TRBV11-2 CASSSLTGVTDTQYF
TRBJ1-1 TRBV6-2/TRBV6-3 CASSSLTEAFF
TRBJ1-1 TRBV9 CASSVKMNTEAFF
TRBJ2-5 TRBV6-5 CASILTGSVDETQYF
TRBJ1-5 TRBV6-1 CASREGQGSLGQPQHF
TRBJ2-6 TRBV6-2/TRBV6-3 CASSYLLTSGANVLTF
TRBJ2-4 TRBV4-3 CASSQLPTLPGQKNIQYF
TRBJ2-5 TRBV5-6 CASSLPQETQYF
TRBJ2-3 TRBV7-9 CASSQGPFTDTQYF
TRBJ2-6 TRBV4-3 CASSPRPFPGQGKSGANVLTF
TRBJ2-1 TRBV27 CASSPQGLYSYNEQFF
TRBJ2-7 TRBV6-5 CASSYSLGDYEQYF
TRBJ1-1 TRBV5-1 CASRSADVTEAFF
TRBJ1-2 TRBV30 CAWRNRGHGYTF
TRBJ2-1 TRBV7-6 CASSLILNGDEQFF
TRBJ2-7 TRBV19 CASSPTRTNLYEQYF
TRBJ1-3 TRBV9 CASSVEGRAHSGNTIYF
TRBJ2-1 TRBV6-5 CASRSSGGAHEQFF
TRBJ1-2 TRBV21-1 CASSSLNKSYGYTF
TRBJ2-5 TRBV5-4 CASSLDYWETQYF
TRBJ2-7 TRBV2 CASSVGAGSYEQYF
TRBJ1-2 TRBV29-1 CSDRQDLSYGYTF
TRBJ2-1 TRBV4-3 CASSQEMWLGTGEVSYNEQFF
TRBJ2-3 TRBV7-2 CASSLVRADTQYF
TRBJ2-1 TRBV9 CASSVVPSGNEQFF
TRBJ1-1 TRBV6-2/TRBV6-3 CASSYTGQGAEAFF
TRBJ2-2 TRBV24-1 CATSDRFGGELFF
TRBJ2-2 TRBV7-9 CASSSIAGRTGELFF
TRBJ1-2 TRBV6-5 CASSRPGTGIYGYTF
TRBJ2-4 TRBV6-2/TRBV6-3 CASSYSVQGGLAKNIQYF
TRBJ1-2 TRBV6-1 CASSEGREADGYTF
TRBJ1-1 TRBV30 CAWRQGIEAFF
TRBJ2-7 TRBV5-4 CASSYRGSYEQYF
TRBJ2-7 TRBV27 CASSLKQGYPEQYF
TRBJ2-2 TRBV24-1 CATSEPLGTDNTGELFF
TRBJ2-7 TRBV4-3 CATRRSRNSSGFYYEQYF
TRBJ1-3 TRBV9 CASSRARAISGNTIYF
TRBJ1-5 TRBV28 CASSLLLFRGTNQPQHF
TRBJ1-4 TRBV4-1 CASSQLPGQGNEKLFF